This T cell receptor (beta chain) derives from a study of T-cell reconstitution after alpha-beta-depleted transplantation in children. Trimming cost V 2 bases and J 9 bases, with 8 bases left between them. The CDR3 loop spans 11 amino acids. Per germline, CDR1 SQVTM and CDR2 ANQGSEA. This clonotype was counted ten times or more. TCRbeta library construction was performed incorporating unique molecular identifiers. Via MiXCR, TCRdb re-called the PCR reads, giving one row per CDR3 protein. The data show 600,000 to 700,000 distinct CDR3 sequences, roughly 17% seen once. Here the sequenced sample was PBMCs from the stem cell graft donor, taken from the stem cell graft. The clonotype was recovered from a human donor who donated a stem cell graft to a child with acute myeloid leukemia. The V gene is TRBV29-1, the J gene TRBJ2-4; D ambiguous. CDR3 nucleotides: TGCAGCGTTGAAAGAGGTAGCATTCAGTACTTC. Translated: CSVERGSIQYF.